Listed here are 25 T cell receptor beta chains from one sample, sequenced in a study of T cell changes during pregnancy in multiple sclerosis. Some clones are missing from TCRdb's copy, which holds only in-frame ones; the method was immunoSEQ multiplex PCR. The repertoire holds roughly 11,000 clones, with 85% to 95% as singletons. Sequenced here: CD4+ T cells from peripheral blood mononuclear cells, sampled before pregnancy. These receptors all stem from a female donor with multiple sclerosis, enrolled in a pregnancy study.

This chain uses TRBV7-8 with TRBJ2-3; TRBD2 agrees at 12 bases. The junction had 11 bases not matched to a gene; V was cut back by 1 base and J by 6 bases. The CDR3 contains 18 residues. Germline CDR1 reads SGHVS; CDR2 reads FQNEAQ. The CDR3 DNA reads TGTGCCAGCAGCTTAGGAAGAACTAGCGGGGGGCGCGGGGATACGCAGTATTTT. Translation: CASSLGRTSGGRGDTQYF.

DNA for the CDR3: TGCGCCAGCAGCTCCGCGGCGGGGGCCTCCTACGAGCAGTACTTC. Protein product: CASSSAAGASYEQYF. The J gene is TRBJ2-7, the V gene TRBV5-1, with D tentatively TRBD2 (7 bases). Trimming took 3 bases from V and 0 from J, leaving 13 bases between them. The CDR3 runs to 15 residues. Germline V gene sequence: CDR1 SGHRS, CDR2 YFSETQ. The full variable domain, its missing parts supplied by reference TRBV5-1 and TRBJ2-7, is KAGVTQTPRYLIKTRGQQVTLSCSPISGHRSVSWYQQTPGQGLQFLFEYFSETQRNKGNFPGRFSGRQFSNSRSEMNVSTLELGDSALYLCASSSAAGASYEQYFGPGTRLTVT.

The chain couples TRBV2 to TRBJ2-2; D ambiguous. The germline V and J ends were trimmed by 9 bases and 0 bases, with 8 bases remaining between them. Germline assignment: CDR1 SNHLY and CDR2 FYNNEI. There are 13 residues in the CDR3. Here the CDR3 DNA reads TGTGCCAGTTGTCTCGCGAACACCGGGGAGCTGTTTTTT. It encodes CASCLANTGELFF.

The CDR3 protein is CASREGPGANVLTF. The CDR3 DNA is TGTGCCAGCAGGGAGGGGCCTGGGGCCAACGTCCTGACTTTC. The rearrangement uses TRBV6-1 and TRBJ2-6; D may be TRBD2 (6 bases). Germline V gene data show CDR1 as MNHNS and CDR2 as SASEGT. The CDR3 covers 14 residues. V dropped 6 bases and J dropped 2 bases, with 8 bases sitting between them.

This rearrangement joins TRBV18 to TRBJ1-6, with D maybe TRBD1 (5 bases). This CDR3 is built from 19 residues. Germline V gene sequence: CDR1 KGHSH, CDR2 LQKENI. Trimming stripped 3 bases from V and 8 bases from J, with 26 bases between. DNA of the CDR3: TGTGCCAGCTCACCCCTCGGGGGAACTGGCTTGGGTTTTGATTCACCCCTCCACTTT. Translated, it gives CASSPLGGTGLGFDSPLHF.

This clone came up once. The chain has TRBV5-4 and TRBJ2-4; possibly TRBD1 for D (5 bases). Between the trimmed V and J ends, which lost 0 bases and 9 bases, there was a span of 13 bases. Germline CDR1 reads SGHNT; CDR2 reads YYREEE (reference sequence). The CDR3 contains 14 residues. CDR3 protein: CASSLESTAGIQYF. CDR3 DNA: TGTGCCAGCAGCTTGGAATCGACAGCTGGCATTCAGTACTTC.

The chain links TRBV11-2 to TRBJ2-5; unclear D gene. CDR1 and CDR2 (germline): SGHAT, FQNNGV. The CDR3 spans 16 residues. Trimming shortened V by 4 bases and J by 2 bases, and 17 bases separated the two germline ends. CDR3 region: CASSSPVFGRQETQYF. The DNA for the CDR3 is TGTGCCAGCAGCTCACCAGTCTTCGGCAGGCAAGAGACCCAGTACTTC.

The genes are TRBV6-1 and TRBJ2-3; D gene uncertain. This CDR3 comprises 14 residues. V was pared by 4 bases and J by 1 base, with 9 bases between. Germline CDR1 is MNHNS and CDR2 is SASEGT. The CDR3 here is CASSVIRGTDTQYF. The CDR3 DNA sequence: TGTGCCAGCAGTGTAATACGCGGCACAGATACGCAGTATTTT.

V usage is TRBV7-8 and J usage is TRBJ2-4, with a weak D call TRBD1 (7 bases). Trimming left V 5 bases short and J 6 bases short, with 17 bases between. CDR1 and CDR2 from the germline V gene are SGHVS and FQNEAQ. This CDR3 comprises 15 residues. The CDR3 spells CASSRGTARANIQYF. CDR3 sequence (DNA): TGTGCCAGCAGCCGCGGGACAGCCCGTGCAAACATTCAGTACTTC.

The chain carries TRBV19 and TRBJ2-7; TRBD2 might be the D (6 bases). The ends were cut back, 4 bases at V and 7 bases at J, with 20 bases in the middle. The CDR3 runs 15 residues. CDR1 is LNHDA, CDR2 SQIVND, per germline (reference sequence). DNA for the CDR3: TGTGCCAGTAGTAGCTCCCTCGGGGGATGGGGAGAGCAGTACTTC. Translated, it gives CASSSSLGGWGEQYF.

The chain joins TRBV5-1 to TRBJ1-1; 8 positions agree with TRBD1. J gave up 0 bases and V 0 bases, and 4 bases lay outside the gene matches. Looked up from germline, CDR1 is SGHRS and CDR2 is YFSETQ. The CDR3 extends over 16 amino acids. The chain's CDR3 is CASSLEPGGVNTEAFF. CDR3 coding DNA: TGCGCCAGCAGCTTGGAGCCAGGGGGCGTGAACACTGAAGCTTTCTTT.

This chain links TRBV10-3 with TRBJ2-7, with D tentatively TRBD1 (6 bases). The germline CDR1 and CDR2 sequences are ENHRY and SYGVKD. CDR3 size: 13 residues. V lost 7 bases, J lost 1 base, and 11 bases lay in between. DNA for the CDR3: TGTGCCATCAACAACAGGGATTCCTACGAGCAGTACTTC. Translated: CAINNRDSYEQYF.

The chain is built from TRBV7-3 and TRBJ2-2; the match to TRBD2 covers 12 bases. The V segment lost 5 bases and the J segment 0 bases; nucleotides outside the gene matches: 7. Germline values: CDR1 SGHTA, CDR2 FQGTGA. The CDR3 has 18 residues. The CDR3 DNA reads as TGTGCCAGCAGCCTACGGACTAGCGGGGAAACGAACACCGGGGAGCTGTTTTTT. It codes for CASSLRTSGETNTGELFF. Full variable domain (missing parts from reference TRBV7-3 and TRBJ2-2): GAGVSQTPSNKVTEKGKYVELRCDPISGHTALYWYRQSLGQGPEFLIYFQGTGAADDSGLPNDRFFAVRPEGSVSTLKIQRTERGDSAVYLCASSLRTSGETNTGELFFGEGSRLTVL.

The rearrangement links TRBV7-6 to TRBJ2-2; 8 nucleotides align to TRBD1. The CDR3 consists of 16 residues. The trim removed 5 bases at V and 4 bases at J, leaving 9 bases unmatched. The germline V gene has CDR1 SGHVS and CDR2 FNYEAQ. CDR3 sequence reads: CASSPQGARGTGELFF. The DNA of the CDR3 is TGTGCCAGCAGCCCCCAGGGGGCGAGGGGCACCGGGGAGCTGTTTTTT.

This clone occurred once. CDR3 bases: TGTGCCAGCAGCCGACAGGGAGGCCCAACTAATGAAAAACTGTTTTTT. It yields the protein CASSRQGGPTNEKLFF. This chain connects TRBV5-4 to TRBJ1-4; 7 bases fit TRBD1. V dropped 4 bases and J dropped 0; count of bases not matched to a gene: 6. This CDR3 comprises 16 residues. Germline CDR1 SGHNT, CDR2 YYREEE (reference sequence). Supplemented by reference TRBV5-4 and TRBJ1-4, the full variable domain reads ETGVTQSPTHLIKTRGQQVTLRCSSQSGHNTVSWYQQALGQGPQFIFQYYREEENGRGNFPPRFSGLQFPNYSSELNVNALELDDSALYLCASSRQGGPTNEKLFFGSGTQLSVL.

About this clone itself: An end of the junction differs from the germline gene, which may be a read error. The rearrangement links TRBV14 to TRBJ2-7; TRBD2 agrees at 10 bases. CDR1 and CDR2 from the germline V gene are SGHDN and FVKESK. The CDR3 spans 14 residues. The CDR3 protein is CASNPGGLAYQQCF. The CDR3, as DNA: TGTGCCAGCAACCCTGGGGGACTAGCGTACCAGCAGTGCTTC.

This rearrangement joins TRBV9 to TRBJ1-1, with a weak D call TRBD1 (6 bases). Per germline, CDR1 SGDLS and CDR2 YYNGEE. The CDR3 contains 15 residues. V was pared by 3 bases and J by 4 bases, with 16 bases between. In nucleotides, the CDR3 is TGTGCCAGCAGCGGGTACACAGGGCACACCACTGAAGCTTTCTTT. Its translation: CASSGYTGHTTEAFF.

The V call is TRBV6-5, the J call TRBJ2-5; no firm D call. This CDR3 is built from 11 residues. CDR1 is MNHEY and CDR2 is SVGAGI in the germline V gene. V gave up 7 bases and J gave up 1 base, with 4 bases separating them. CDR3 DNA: TGTGCCAGCACCAGCCAAGAGACCCAGTACTTC. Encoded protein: CASTSQETQYF.

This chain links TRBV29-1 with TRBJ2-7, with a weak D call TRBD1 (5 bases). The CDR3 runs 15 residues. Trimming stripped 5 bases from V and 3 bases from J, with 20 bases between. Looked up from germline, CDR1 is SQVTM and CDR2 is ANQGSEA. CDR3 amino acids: CSVKSQVLNNYEQYF. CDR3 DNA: TGCAGCGTTAAGTCACAGGTCCTCAACAACTACGAGCAGTACTTC.

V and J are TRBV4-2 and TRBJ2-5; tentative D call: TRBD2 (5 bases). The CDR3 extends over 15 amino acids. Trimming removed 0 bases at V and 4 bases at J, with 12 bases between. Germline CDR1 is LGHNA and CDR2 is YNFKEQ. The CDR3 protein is CASSQDFGVPETQYF. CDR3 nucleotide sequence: TGTGCCAGCAGCCAAGACTTCGGGGTCCCAGAGACCCAGTACTTC.

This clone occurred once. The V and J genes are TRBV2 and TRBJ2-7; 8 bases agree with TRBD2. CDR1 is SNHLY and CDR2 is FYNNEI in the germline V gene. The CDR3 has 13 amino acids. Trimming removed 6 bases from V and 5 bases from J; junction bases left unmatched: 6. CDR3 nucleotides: TGTGCCAGCAGCGGGGGGGCCTTCCACGAGCAGTACTTC. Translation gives CASSGGAFHEQYF. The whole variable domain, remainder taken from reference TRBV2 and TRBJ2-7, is EPEVTQTPSHQVTQMGQEVILRCVPISNHLYFYWYRQILGQKVEFLVSFYNNEISEKSEIFDDQFSVERPDGSNFTLKIRSTKLEDSAMYFCASSGGAFHEQYFGPGTRLTVT.

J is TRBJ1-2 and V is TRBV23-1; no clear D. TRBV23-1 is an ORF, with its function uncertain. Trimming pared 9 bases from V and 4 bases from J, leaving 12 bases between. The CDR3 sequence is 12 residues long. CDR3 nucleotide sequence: TGCGCCAGGCCCCGGGTTGGCTATGGCTACACCTTC. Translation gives CARPRVGYGYTF.

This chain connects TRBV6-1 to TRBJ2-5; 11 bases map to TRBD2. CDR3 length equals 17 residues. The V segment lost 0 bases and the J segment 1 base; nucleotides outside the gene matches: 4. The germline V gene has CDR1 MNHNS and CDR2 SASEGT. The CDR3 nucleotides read TGTGCCAGCAGTGAAGCCCCTAGCGGGGGGTTCCAAGAGACCCAGTACTTC. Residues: CASSEAPSGGFQETQYF.

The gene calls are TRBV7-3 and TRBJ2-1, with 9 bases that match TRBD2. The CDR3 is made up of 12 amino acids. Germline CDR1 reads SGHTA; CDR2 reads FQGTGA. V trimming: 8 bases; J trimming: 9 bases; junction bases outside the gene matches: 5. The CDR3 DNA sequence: TGTGCCAGCGGGCGGGGGGGAGGTGAGCAGTTCTTC. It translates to CASGRGGGEQFF.

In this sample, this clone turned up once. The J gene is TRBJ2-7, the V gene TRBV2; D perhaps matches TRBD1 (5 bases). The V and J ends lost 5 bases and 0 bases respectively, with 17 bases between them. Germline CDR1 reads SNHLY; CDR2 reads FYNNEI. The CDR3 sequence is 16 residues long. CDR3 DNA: TGTGCCAGCAGTTCCCTTTACAGTCAGGGCTCCTACGAGCAGTACTTC. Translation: CASSSLYSQGSYEQYF.